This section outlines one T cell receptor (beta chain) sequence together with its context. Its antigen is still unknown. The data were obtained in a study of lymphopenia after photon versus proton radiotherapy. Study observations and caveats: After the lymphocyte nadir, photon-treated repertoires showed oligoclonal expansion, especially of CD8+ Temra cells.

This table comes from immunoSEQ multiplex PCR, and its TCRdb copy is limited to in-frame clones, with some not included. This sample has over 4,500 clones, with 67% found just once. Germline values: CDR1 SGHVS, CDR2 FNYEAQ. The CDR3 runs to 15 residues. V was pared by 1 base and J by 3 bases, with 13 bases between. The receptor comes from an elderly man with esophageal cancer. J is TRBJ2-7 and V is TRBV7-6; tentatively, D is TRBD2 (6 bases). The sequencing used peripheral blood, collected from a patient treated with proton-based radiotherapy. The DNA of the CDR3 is TGTGCCAGCAGCTTAGAGGCGGGAAGTTTCTACGAGCAGTACTTC. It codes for CASSLEAGSFYEQYF.